The 10 T cell receptor beta chains below come from one sample, sequenced in a study of naive and memory T cell subsets (dated by TCRdb to the late 2010s). Broad study findings and their caveats: A few larger clonotypes were present in naive repertoires, especially CD8 naive repertoires, and these clonotypes were possibly memory cells re-expressing CD45RA.

Antigens of these TCRs are unknown. Libraries were prepared through UMI-ligation and nested PCR. Instrument on record: Illumina MiSeq. An equimolar mix of two oligonucleotides covering both TRBC1 and TRBC2 was used as the beta constant-region primer. Four rounds of PCR, combining the SP2 primer with nested alpha and beta constant-region primers, were used to amplify the ligated cDNA. TCRdb took the public reads, trimmed them with fastp at Q25, ran MiXCR for clone calling and kept in-frame beta chains. Merged by CDR3 protein, the rows form single entries marked with the most common genes and DNA. Recorded for this sample are about 90,000 distinct CDR3 sequences; approximately 11% of them occurred a single time. Around 0.13% of the sample comes from the top ten. The sequenced material came from naive CD4+ T cells from blood. The cell subset or site label for this specimen denotes: naive T cells, CD45RA high CD27+. The receptors come from a human donor in good health.

This rearrangement joins TRBV7-2 to TRBJ1-4; no clear D. Per the germline V gene, CDR1 is SGHTA and CDR2 is FQGNSA. The CDR3 consists of 14 residues. The V and J ends lost 1 base and 7 bases respectively, with 10 bases between them. The CDR3 DNA reads as TGTGCCAGCAGCTTAGTAGGGTTTGGTGAAAAACTGTTTTTT. This gives the protein CASSLVGFGEKLFF.

The sample holds a few counts of this clonotype. V usage is TRBV28 and J usage is TRBJ2-1; a possible D gene is TRBD1 (6 bases). V was cut by 4 bases and J by 0 bases, with 13 bases left in between. Per the germline V gene, CDR1 is MDHEN and CDR2 is SYDVKM. The CDR3 is 16 residues long. DNA of the CDR3: TGTGCCAGCAGTTCTCGGACAGTAGGCTCCTACAATGAGCAGTTCTTC. Translation: CASSSRTVGSYNEQFF.

This chain uses TRBV7-8 with TRBJ2-6, with a possible D match to TRBD2 (5 bases). The germline gives CDR1 SGHVS, CDR2 FQNEAQ. V was shortened by 4 bases and J by 1 base, with 29 bases between the two germline ends. The CDR3 contains 22 residues. This CDR3 reads CASSSRSDSRLYSPSGANVLTF. The CDR3 region has the DNA TGTGCCAGCAGCTCCCGTAGCGACTCACGCCTATATAGCCCGTCTGGGGCCAACGTCCTGACTTTC. The variable domain in full, completed from reference TRBV7-8 and TRBJ2-6, reads GAGVSQSPRYKVAKRGQDVALRCDPISGHVSLFWYQQALGQGPEFLTYFQNEAQLDKSGLPSDRFFAERPEGSVSTLKIQRTQQEDSAVYLCASSSRSDSRLYSPSGANVLTFGAGSRLTVL.

Many counts were recorded for this clonotype. The chain recombines TRBV7-2 with TRBJ2-3; 8 bases line up with TRBD2. This CDR3 is built from 16 residues. The germline CDR1 and CDR2 sequences are SGHTA and FQGNSA. With V trimmed by 6 bases and J by 2 bases, 10 bases remained unmatched. The CDR3 spells CASSPPGGGTTDTQYF. CDR3 DNA sequence: TGTGCCAGCAGTCCCCCCGGCGGGGGGACCACAGATACGCAGTATTTT.

The J gene is TRBJ1-2, the V gene TRBV18; 7 bases line up with TRBD1. Germline CDR1 and CDR2: KGHSH and LQKENI. The CDR3 consists of 14 residues. Germline trimming cut 4 bases from V and 2 bases from J; bases unmatched to any gene: 4. DNA of the CDR3: TGTGCCAGCTCACAAGGGACAGCAAACTATGGCTACACCTTC. It codes for CASSQGTANYGYTF.

This chain connects TRBV6-2 or TRBV6-3 to TRBJ1-5, with 7 bases that match TRBD1. This CDR3 has 16 amino acids. The germline V gene encodes CDR1 MNHEY and CDR2 SVGEGT. V shed 10 bases, J shed 0 bases, and the junction held 12 bases outside the gene matches. CDR3 residues: CATRKGQADSNQPQHF. For the CDR3, the DNA is TGTGCCACACGTAAAGGACAGGCTGATAGCAATCAGCCCCAGCATTTT.

The sample holds a few counts of this clonotype. This rearrangement joins TRBV9 to TRBJ1-6; D is unclear. CDR3 length equals 14 residues. Germline V gives CDR1 SGDLS, CDR2 YYNGEE. V lost 0 bases, J lost 7 bases, and 8 bases lay in between. The CDR3 region is CASSVGTGNSPLHF. DNA of the CDR3: TGTGCCAGCAGCGTAGGGACGGGGAATTCACCCCTCCACTTT.

This clonotype was observed a few times. The V call is TRBV11-2, the J call TRBJ2-3; 9 nucleotides align to TRBD2. CDR1 SGHAT and CDR2 FQNNGV come from the germline V gene. The length of the CDR3 is 16 residues. With 1 base clipped from V and 3 bases from J, the junction kept 5 bases outside the gene matches. The CDR3 DNA follows: TGTGCCAGCAGCTTAGCTAGCGGGATCTTAACAGATACGCAGTATTTT. It translates to CASSLASGILTDTQYF.

The chain uses TRBV20-1 and TRBJ2-7; perhaps TRBD1 as D (5 bases). Trimming shortened V by 0 bases and J by 2 bases, and 23 bases separated the two germline ends. Germline-derived CDR1 and CDR2 are DFQATT and SNEGSKA (reference sequence). CDR3 length: 18 amino acids. CDR3 sequence (DNA): TGCAGTGCTAGAGAGATGGGGAAGGGGCAGGGCCGTCCCTACGAGCAGTACTTC. This sequence encodes CSAREMGKGQGRPYEQYF.

The chain has TRBV5-1 and TRBJ2-1, with 10 bases fitting TRBD2. Trimming removed 7 bases from V and 6 bases from J; junction bases left unmatched: 10. There are 15 residues in the CDR3. Germline values: CDR1 SGHRS, CDR2 YFSETQ. For the CDR3, the DNA is TGCGCCAGCTGCGAAATAGCGGGGGGACCCAATGAGCAGTTCTTC. It is translated as CASCEIAGGPNEQFF.